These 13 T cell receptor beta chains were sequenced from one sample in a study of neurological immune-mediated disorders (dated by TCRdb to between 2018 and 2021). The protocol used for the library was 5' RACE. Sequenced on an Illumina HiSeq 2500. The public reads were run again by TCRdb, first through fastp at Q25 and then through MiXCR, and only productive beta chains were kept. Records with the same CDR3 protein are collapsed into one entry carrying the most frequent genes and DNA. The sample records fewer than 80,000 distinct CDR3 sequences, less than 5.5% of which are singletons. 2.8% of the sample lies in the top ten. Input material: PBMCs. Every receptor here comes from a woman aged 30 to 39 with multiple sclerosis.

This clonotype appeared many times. As DNA, the CDR3 is TGTGCCAGCAGTTTCGTTGGTACCCGTGAAAAACTGTTTTTT. Protein sequence: CASSFVGTREKLFF. This chain links TRBV12-3 or TRBV12-4 with TRBJ1-4; no clear D. CDR3 length: 14 residues. Trimming removed 3 bases from V and 7 bases from J, with 12 bases in between.

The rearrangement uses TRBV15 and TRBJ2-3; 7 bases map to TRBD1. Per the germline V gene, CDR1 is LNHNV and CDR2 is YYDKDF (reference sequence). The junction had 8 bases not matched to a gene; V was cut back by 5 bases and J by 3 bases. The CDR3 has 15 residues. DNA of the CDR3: TGTGCCACCAGCCCCGACAGGGTGTTGACAGATACGCAGTATTTT. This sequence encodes CATSPDRVLTDTQYF.

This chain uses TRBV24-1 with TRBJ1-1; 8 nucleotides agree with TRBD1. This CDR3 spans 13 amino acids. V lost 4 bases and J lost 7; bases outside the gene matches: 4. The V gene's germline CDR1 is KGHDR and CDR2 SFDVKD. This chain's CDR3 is CATSDPGTGEAFF. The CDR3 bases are TGTGCCACCAGTGACCCCGGGACAGGTGAAGCTTTCTTT.

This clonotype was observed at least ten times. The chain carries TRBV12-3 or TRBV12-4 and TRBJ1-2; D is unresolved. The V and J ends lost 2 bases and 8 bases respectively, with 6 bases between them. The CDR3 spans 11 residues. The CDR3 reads CASSLPGGYTF. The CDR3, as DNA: TGTGCCAGCAGTTTACCGGGGGGCTACACCTTC.

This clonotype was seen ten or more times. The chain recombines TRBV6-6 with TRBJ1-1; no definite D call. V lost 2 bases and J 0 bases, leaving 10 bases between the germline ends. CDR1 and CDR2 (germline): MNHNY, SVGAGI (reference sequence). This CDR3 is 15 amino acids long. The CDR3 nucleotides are TGTGCCAGCAGTTACAGGGTGGGGTTGAACACTGAAGCTTTCTTT. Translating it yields CASSYRVGLNTEAFF.

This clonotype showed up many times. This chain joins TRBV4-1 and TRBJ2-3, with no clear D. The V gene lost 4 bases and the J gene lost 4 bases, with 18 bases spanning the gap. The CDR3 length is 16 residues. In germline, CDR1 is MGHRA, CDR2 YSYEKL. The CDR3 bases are TGCGCCAGCAGCCCCTCTGGGGTTTCGTTTTCAGATACGCAGTATTTT. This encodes CASSPSGVSFSDTQYF.

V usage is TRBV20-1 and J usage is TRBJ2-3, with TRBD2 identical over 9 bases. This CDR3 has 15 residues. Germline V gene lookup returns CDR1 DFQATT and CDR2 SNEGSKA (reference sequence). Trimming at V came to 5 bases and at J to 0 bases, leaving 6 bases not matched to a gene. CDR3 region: CSAHASGGSTDTQYF. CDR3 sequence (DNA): TGCAGTGCTCACGCCAGCGGGGGGAGCACAGATACGCAGTATTTT.

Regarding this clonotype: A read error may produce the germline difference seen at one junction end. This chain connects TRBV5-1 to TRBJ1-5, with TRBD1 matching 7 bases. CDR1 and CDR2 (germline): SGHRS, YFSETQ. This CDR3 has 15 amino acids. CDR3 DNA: TGCGCCAGCAGCCCAGGGGGGGCGGTCGGCCAGCCCCAGAATTTT. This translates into CASSPGGAVGQPQNF.

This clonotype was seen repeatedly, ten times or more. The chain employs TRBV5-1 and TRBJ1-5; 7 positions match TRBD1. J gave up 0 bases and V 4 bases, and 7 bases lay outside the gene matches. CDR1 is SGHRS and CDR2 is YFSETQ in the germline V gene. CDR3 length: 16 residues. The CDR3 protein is CASSSVDRDSNQPQHF. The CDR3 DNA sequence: TGCGCCAGCAGCAGCGTAGACAGGGATAGCAATCAGCCCCAGCATTTT.

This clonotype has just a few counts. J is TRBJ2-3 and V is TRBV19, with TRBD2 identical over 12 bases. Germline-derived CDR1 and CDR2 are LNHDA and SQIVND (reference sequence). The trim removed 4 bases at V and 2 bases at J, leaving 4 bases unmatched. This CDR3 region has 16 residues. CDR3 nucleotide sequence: TGTGCCAGTAGTACCGGACTAGCGGGGATCACAGATACGCAGTATTTT. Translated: CASSTGLAGITDTQYF.

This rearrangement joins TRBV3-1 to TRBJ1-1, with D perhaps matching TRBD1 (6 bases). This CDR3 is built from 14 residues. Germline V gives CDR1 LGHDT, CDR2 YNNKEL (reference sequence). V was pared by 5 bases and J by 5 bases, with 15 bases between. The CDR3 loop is CASSGGGGQTEAFF. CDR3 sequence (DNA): TGTGCCAGCAGCGGAGGCGGGGGGCAAACTGAAGCTTTCTTT. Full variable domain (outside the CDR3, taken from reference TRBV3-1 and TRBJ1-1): DTAVSQTPKYLVTQMGNDKSIKCEQNLGHDTMYWYKQDSKKFLKIMFSYNNKELIINETVPNRFSPKSPDKAHLNLHINSLELGDSAVYFCASSGGGGQTEAFFGQGTRLTVV.

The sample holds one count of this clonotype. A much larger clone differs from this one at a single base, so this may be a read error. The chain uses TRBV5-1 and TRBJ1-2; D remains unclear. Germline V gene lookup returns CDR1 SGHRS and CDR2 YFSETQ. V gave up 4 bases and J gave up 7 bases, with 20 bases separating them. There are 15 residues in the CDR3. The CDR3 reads CASSPTFAARCGYTF. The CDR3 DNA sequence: TGCGCCAGCAGCCCGACATTTGCGGCGAGATGTGGCTACACCTTC.

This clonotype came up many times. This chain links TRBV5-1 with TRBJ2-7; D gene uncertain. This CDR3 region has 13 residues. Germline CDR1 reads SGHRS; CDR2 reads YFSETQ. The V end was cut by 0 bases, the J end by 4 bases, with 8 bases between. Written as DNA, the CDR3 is TGCGCCAGCAGCTTGGGGCAGAATTACGAGCAGTACTTC. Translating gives CASSLGQNYEQYF.